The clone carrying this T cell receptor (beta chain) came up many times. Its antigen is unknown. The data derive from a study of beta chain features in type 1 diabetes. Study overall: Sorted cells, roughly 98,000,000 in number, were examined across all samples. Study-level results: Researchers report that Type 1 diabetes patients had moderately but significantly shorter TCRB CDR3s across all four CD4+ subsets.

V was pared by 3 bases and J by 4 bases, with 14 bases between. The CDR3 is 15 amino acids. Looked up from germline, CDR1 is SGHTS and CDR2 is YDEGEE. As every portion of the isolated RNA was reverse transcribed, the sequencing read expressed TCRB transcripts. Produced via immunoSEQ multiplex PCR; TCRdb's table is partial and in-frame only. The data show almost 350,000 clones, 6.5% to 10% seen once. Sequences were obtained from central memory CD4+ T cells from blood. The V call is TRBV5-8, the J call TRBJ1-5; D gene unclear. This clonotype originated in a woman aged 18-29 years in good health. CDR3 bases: TGTGCCAGCAGCTCATATGGCGGGCGGAATCAGCCCCAGCATTTT. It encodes CASSSYGGRNQPQHF.